This TCR beta chain was sequenced during a study of T cell responses to AZD1222 COVID-19 vaccine. Study information: Analysis merged second doses at about 4 or about 12 weeks. General study results and limits: Donors were chiefly white British, with a greater number of females, and clonal diversity was perhaps underestimated.

Trimming took 8 bases from V and 6 from J, leaving 16 bases between them. The CDR3 is made up of 13 amino acids. In germline, CDR1 is SEHNR, CDR2 FQNEAQ (reference sequence). This table comes from immunoSEQ multiplex PCR, and its TCRdb copy is limited to in-frame clones, with some not included. The table lists 100,000 or so clones, about 88% of them singletons. Regarding this clone: Its specificity is unknown.

The chain links TRBV7-9 to TRBJ1-2, with D perhaps matching TRBD1 (6 bases). This specimen consisted of peripheral blood, obtained on day 0 of AZD1222 vaccination. The source is an adult in good health. The CDR3: CASLAPGADGYTF. The CDR3 DNA is TGTGCCAGCCTAGCCCCGGGGGCAGATGGCTACACCTTC.